The next 28 T cell receptor beta chains were all read from a single sample in a study of molecular identifiers for immune sequencing clone quantification. TCRdb recomputed calls from the PCR reads with MiXCR, one row per CDR3 protein. The data show approximately 550,000 distinct CDR3 sequences, with under 30% seen just once and approximately 0.76% held by the top ten. Sequencing was carried out using naive CD8+ T cells from blood, with Jurkat cell RNA spiked in. Subset noted: FACS-sorted CD8+CD4-CCR7+CD45RA+ naive T cells. All receptors come from a human donor in good health. Some libraries in this study had Jurkat cell RNA spiked in.

Ten or more counts support this clonotype. The J gene is TRBJ1-1, the V gene TRBV7-6; D uncertain. The CDR3 runs 13 residues. In germline, CDR1 is SGHVS, CDR2 FNYEAQ. Trimming removed 5 bases from V and 1 base from J, with 8 bases in between. CDR3 protein: CASSLFSNTEAFF. CDR3 nucleotide sequence: TGTGCCAGCAGCCTTTTCTCGAACACTGAAGCTTTCTTT.

Many counts were recorded for this clonotype. This rearrangement joins TRBV7-2 to TRBJ2-3; D not resolved. The CDR3 spans 13 residues. Germline-derived CDR1 and CDR2 are SGHTA and FQGNSA. V was trimmed by 5 bases and J by 2 bases, leaving 8 bases between them. The CDR3 sequence is CASSPLYTDTQYF. DNA of the CDR3: TGTGCCAGCAGCCCCCTATACACAGATACGCAGTATTTT.

This clonotype was seen repeatedly, ten times or more. Here the CDR3 DNA reads TGTGCCAGTAGTATAGGGGCTCAGCCCCAGCATTTT. Protein sequence: CASSIGAQPQHF. The V call is TRBV19, the J call TRBJ1-5; D remains ambiguous. This CDR3 spans 12 amino acids. Germline V gene lookup returns CDR1 LNHDA and CDR2 SQIVND (reference sequence). V was clipped by 1 base and J by 6 bases, with 4 bases between them. Based on the CDR3 plus reference TRBV19 and TRBJ1-5, the full variable domain is DGGITQSPKYLFRKEGQNVTLSCEQNLNHDAMYWYRQDPGQGLRLIYYSQIVNDFQKGDIAEGYSVSREKKESFPLTVTSAQKNPTAFYLCASSIGAQPQHFGDGTRLSIL.

The sample holds many counts of this clonotype. This chain uses TRBV13 with TRBJ2-7; 7 nucleotides line up with TRBD1. With V trimmed by 4 bases and J by 4 bases, 4 bases remained unmatched. The CDR3 extends over 13 amino acids. Per germline, CDR1 PRHDT and CDR2 FYEKMQ (reference sequence). CDR3 coding DNA: TGTGCCAGCAGCTCCTCGACAGGGTACGAGCAGTACTTC. It translates to CASSSSTGYEQYF.

V gene TRBV24-1 combines with J gene TRBJ2-1, with 9 bases identical to TRBD2. This CDR3 has 14 amino acids. Germline assignment: CDR1 KGHDR and CDR2 SFDVKD. Trimming took 5 bases from V and 9 from J; bases not matched to a gene: 7. CDR3 region: CATSGIAGASEQFF. CDR3 bases: TGTGCCACCAGTGGTATAGCGGGAGCAAGTGAGCAGTTCTTC.

The V and J genes are TRBV20-1 and TRBJ2-5; D is perhaps TRBD2 (5 bases). Germline values: CDR1 DFQATT, CDR2 SNEGSKA (reference sequence). Trimming shortened V by 0 bases and J by 1 base, and 15 bases separated the two germline ends. The CDR3 runs to 16 residues. The DNA of the CDR3 is TGCAGTGCTAGAGATACCTCGGGGAGCGGCCAAGAGACCCAGTACTTC. This codes for CSARDTSGSGQETQYF.

The chain links TRBV6-1 to TRBJ2-7, with D unclear. This CDR3 spans 15 amino acids. From germline, CDR1 is MNHNS and CDR2 SASEGT. Trimming shortened V by 2 bases and J by 0 bases, and 11 bases separated the two germline ends. Written as DNA, the CDR3 is TGTGCCAGCAGTGAAAGTTACACTTACTCCTACGAGCAGTACTTC. It encodes CASSESYTYSYEQYF.

There are a few counts of this clonotype. One end of the junction fails to match germline, which may point to a read error. The genes are TRBV7-2 and TRBJ1-2, with D hard to call. In germline, CDR1 is SGHTA, CDR2 FQGNSA. The CDR3 consists of 14 residues. CDR3 nucleotides: TGTGCCGGCAGCTTAGCTGGTTCGGCGCGTGGCTACACCTTC. Translated, it gives CAGSLAGSARGYTF.

Only a few counts were recorded for this clonotype. The V gene is TRBV12-3 or TRBV12-4, the J gene TRBJ2-2; D is uncertain. Trimming removed 3 bases at V and 6 bases at J, with 11 bases between. This CDR3 is built from 14 residues. This CDR3 reads CASSLFEYAGELFF. CDR3 nucleotide sequence: TGTGCCAGCAGTTTGTTTGAGTATGCCGGGGAGCTGTTTTTT.

The V call is TRBV20-1, the J call TRBJ2-7; no clear D. Looked up from germline, CDR1 is DFQATT and CDR2 is SNEGSKA (reference sequence). This CDR3 spans 13 amino acids. The V gene lost 1 base and the J gene lost 1 base, with 8 bases spanning the gap. The CDR3 nucleotides read TGCAGTGCTAGAGGCGACTTATCCTACGAGCAGTACTTC. It yields the protein CSARGDLSYEQYF.

V is TRBV9 and J is TRBJ2-1; 8 nucleotides align to TRBD1. This CDR3 comprises 14 residues. Per germline, CDR1 SGDLS and CDR2 YYNGEE. Trimming cost V 3 bases and J 6 bases; bases outside gene matches: 5. The CDR3 spells CASSDGTGLNEQFF. The CDR3 nucleotides are TGTGCCAGCAGCGACGGGACAGGCCTCAATGAGCAGTTCTTC.

This clonotype was picked up many times. CDR3 sequence: CASSSNPTNEAFF. CDR3 nucleotides: TGCGCCAGCAGCAGTAATCCTACGAATGAAGCTTTCTTT. This rearrangement joins TRBV4-3 to TRBJ1-1; D is ambiguous. Germline CDR1 reads LGHNA; CDR2 reads YSLEER. With 5 bases removed from V and 7 bases from J, the gap between germline ends came to 14 bases. This CDR3 comprises 13 residues.

The table lists this clonotype with a count of one. This sequence may be a read error, since a much larger clone differs from it by one base. This chain joins TRBV4-3 and TRBJ2-7; the D gene is possibly TRBD1 (5 bases). Germline loops: CDR1 LGHNA, CDR2 YSLEER. Trimming took 0 bases from V and 2 from J, leaving 14 bases between them. CDR3 length: 16 residues. As DNA, the CDR3 is TGCGCCAGCAGCCAAGATCGACATGGGGCCGCCTACGAGCAGTACTTC. Translated: CASSQDRHGAAYEQYF.

Concerning this clonotype: A much bigger clone sits one base away, suggesting this may be a read error. The chain couples TRBV5-6 to TRBJ2-3; weak D call: TRBD2 (5 bases). Per germline, CDR1 SGHDT and CDR2 YYEEEE. CDR3 length: 15 residues. With 1 base removed from V and 2 bases from J, the gap between germline ends came to 11 bases. DNA for the CDR3: TGTGCCAGCAGCTTGAGGGTCGGACTCACAGATACGCAGTATTTT. Translation: CASSLRVGLTDTQYF.

The sample holds a few counts of this clonotype. The V call is TRBV6-1, the J call TRBJ1-5; no reliable D call. The germline V gene has CDR1 MNHNS and CDR2 SASEGT. This CDR3 is 15 amino acids long. The V end was cut by 7 bases, the J end by 0 bases, with 13 bases between. The CDR3 is CASTVRADSNQPQHF. The DNA of the CDR3 is TGTGCCAGCACCGTTCGGGCAGATAGCAATCAGCCCCAGCATTTT.

This clonotype was observed a few times. As the CDR3 is not closed by the conserved phenylalanine or tryptophan, this likely results from a read error. This chain connects TRBV4-1 to TRBJ2-7; TRBD1 matches at 7 bases. Germline trimming cut 1 base from V and 2 bases from J; bases unmatched to any gene: 2. The CDR3 contains 14 residues. CDR1 and CDR2 from the germline V gene are MGHRA and YSYEKL. Here the CDR3 DNA reads TGCGCCAGCAGCCAAGGACAGGGAGCCTACGAGCAGTACTCC. Its translation is CASSQGQGAYEQYS.

In this sample, this clonotype turned up a few times. This chain connects TRBV6-2 or TRBV6-3 to TRBJ2-3, with D perhaps given as TRBD1 or TRBD2 (5 bases each). Per the germline V gene, CDR1 is MNHEY and CDR2 is SVGEGT. V lost 8 bases, J lost 2 bases, and 17 bases lay in between. The CDR3 length is 15 residues. The CDR3 loop reads CASLSGPYDTDTQYF. CDR3 bases: TGTGCCAGCCTATCGGGGCCCTATGACACAGATACGCAGTATTTT.

This chain joins TRBV27 and TRBJ2-4; 9 bases line up with TRBD2. The CDR3 spans 14 residues. Germline CDR1 MNHEY, CDR2 SMNVEV (reference sequence). Trimming cost V 4 bases and J 9 bases; bases outside gene matches: 7. The CDR3 bases are TGTGCCAGCAGTTCGGGACTAGCCAATATCATTCAGTACTTC. Translation: CASSSGLANIIQYF.

This clonotype was observed at least ten times. The chain is built from TRBV20-1 and TRBJ2-7; 9 bases line up with TRBD2. Germline V gene sequence: CDR1 DFQATT, CDR2 SNEGSKA (reference sequence). Losses at the gene ends were 7 bases for V and 1 base for J; bases not matched to a gene: 14. CDR3 length: 16 residues. CDR3 in DNA: TGCAGTGTCAAGGGGGGAGCGGGAGGAAATTCCTACGAGCAGTACTTC. This codes for CSVKGGAGGNSYEQYF.

In its sample, this clonotype was seen a few times. The rearrangement uses TRBV3-1 and TRBJ2-2, with D possibly being TRBD1 (6 bases). Between the trimmed V and J ends, which lost 4 bases and 3 bases, there was a span of 15 bases. The CDR3 spans 16 residues. Germline assignment: CDR1 LGHDT and CDR2 YNNKEL (reference sequence). CDR3 sequence: CASSPEQTGYTGELFF. The CDR3 DNA sequence: TGTGCCAGCAGCCCAGAACAAACAGGGTACACCGGGGAGCTGTTTTTT.

This clonotype was found a few times. The rearrangement links TRBV7-3 to TRBJ2-3, with unresolved D. The V end lost 1 base, the J end lost 4 bases, and 12 bases lay between the germline ends. Germline CDR1 and CDR2: SGHTA and FQGTGA. This CDR3 region has 15 residues. The CDR3: CASSLRSPNADTQYF. The CDR3 region has the DNA TGTGCCAGCAGCTTAAGGTCTCCAAATGCAGATACGCAGTATTTT. The whole variable domain, remainder taken from reference TRBV7-3 and TRBJ2-3, is GAGVSQTPSNKVTEKGKYVELRCDPISGHTALYWYRQSLGQGPEFLIYFQGTGAADDSGLPNDRFFAVRPEGSVSTLKIQRTERGDSAVYLCASSLRSPNADTQYFGPGTRLTVL.

This clonotype has ten or more counts. A read error may produce the germline difference seen at one junction end. The V gene is TRBV14, the J gene TRBJ2-3, with 7 bases matching TRBD1. CDR1 and CDR2 (germline): SGHDN, FVKESK. The CDR3 totals 13 residues. CDR3 nucleotides: TGTGCCAGCAGCCAAGCCCGGACAGGTCCTAGGAATTTT. Translating it yields CASSQARTGPRNF.

This clonotype was picked up many times. The rearrangement links TRBV20-1 to TRBJ2-7; no definite D call. The CDR3 spans 13 residues. V dropped 3 bases and J dropped 2 bases, with 11 bases sitting between them. The V gene's germline CDR1 is DFQATT and CDR2 SNEGSKA (reference sequence). The CDR3 protein is CSARAQVAYEQYF. CDR3 in DNA: TGCAGTGCTAGGGCGCAGGTGGCCTACGAGCAGTACTTC.

This clonotype came up many times. J is TRBJ1-1 and V is TRBV5-5; D is undetermined. The CDR3 has 14 amino acids. Trimming left V 3 bases short and J 6 bases short, with 15 bases between. The V gene's germline CDR1 is SGHKS and CDR2 YYEKEE (reference sequence). As DNA, the CDR3 is TGTGCCAGCAGCTCCTCAGACACTTTGGCTGAAGCTTTCTTT. Amino acids: CASSSSDTLAEAFF. The variable domain in full, with the rest retrieved from reference TRBV5-5 and TRBJ1-1, is DAGVTQSPTHLIKTRGQQVTLRCSPISGHKSVSWYQQVLGQGPQFIFQYYEKEERGRGNFPDRFSARQFPNYSSELNVNALLLGDSALYLCASSSSDTLAEAFFGQGTRLTVV.

This clonotype has just a few counts. This chain connects TRBV11-2 to TRBJ1-1; TRBD1 matches at 7 bases. From germline, CDR1 is SGHAT and CDR2 FQNNGV. V lost 2 bases and J lost 4; bases outside the gene matches: 10. CDR3 length: 16 amino acids. The CDR3 sequence is CASSLLSGGLVTEAFF. CDR3 nucleotides: TGTGCCAGCAGCTTACTCTCAGGGGGGTTGGTCACTGAAGCTTTCTTT.

The rearrangement links TRBV13 to TRBJ2-7, with D perhaps matching TRBD1 (5 bases). Deletions cut 4 bases from V and 5 bases from J, with 12 bases between. CDR3 length: 13 residues. Germline assignment: CDR1 PRHDT and CDR2 FYEKMQ (reference sequence). The DNA for the CDR3 is TGTGCCAGCAGCTGGTTAGACAGCCACGAGCAGTACTTC. This encodes CASSWLDSHEQYF.

This clonotype was detected a few times. The rearrangement uses TRBV2 and TRBJ1-5; 8 bases are a match to TRBD1. The CDR3 runs 16 residues. V lost 2 bases to trimming and J lost 2 bases; unmatched junction nucleotides: 5. Germline V gives CDR1 SNHLY, CDR2 FYNNEI. The CDR3 DNA follows: TGTGCCAGCAGTGAACGACAGGGGATTCGCAATCAGCCCCAGCATTTT. It is translated as CASSERQGIRNQPQHF.

The J gene is TRBJ2-5, the V gene TRBV27; the match to TRBD2 covers 11 bases. V was clipped by 0 bases and J by 2 bases; unmatched bases: 5. Germline assignment: CDR1 MNHEY and CDR2 SMNVEV (reference sequence). The CDR3 has 17 amino acids. The chain's CDR3 is CASSLSPGLAGQETQYF. DNA for the CDR3: TGTGCCAGCAGTTTATCCCCCGGACTAGCGGGTCAAGAGACCCAGTACTTC.